A selection of T cell receptor beta chains follows, all from one sample in a study of molecular identifiers for immune sequencing clone quantification. One entry per CDR3 protein results from TCRdb running MiXCR on the PCR reads. This repertoire shows about 500,000 distinct CDR3 sequences, around 23% found once; its top ten account for just over 0.75%. The sample taken for sequencing was naive CD8+ T cells from blood, with Jurkat cell RNA spiked in. The receptors were gathered from a human donor in good health. Some libraries in this study had Jurkat cell RNA spiked in. Each CDR3 is given with its conserved first and last residue. Fields, in order: V gene, clone size, J gene, D gene, CDR3 DNA, CDR3 protein. D genes are given only for firm matches. Expanded clones get a size class; other rows say once, few or many, or leave the size out.

V gene: TRBV4-3
clone size: NA
J gene: TRBJ2-1
D gene: TRBD2
CDR3 DNA: TGCGCCAGCAGCCAAAAGGTTGCTAGCGGGGGGAACAATGAGCAGTTCTTC
CDR3 protein: CASSQKVASGGNNEQFF

V gene: TRBV4-3
clone size: NA
J gene: TRBJ2-1
D gene: NA
CDR3 DNA: TGCGCCAGCAGCCAAGAGTATAGCGCCCTATACACTGAGCAGTTCTTC
CDR3 protein: CASSQEYSALYTEQFF

V gene: TRBV7-9
clone size: few
J gene: TRBJ2-7
D gene: TRBD1
CDR3 DNA: TGTGCCAGCAGCTGGACAGGGGACTCCTACGAGCAGTGCTTC
CDR3 protein: CASSWTGDSYEQCF

V gene: TRBV12-3/TRBV12-4
clone size: many
J gene: TRBJ1-1
D gene: NA
CDR3 DNA: TGTGCCAGCAGTTGGGAAAAAGCTTTCTTT
CDR3 protein: CASSWEKAFF

V gene: TRBV10-3
clone size: NA
J gene: TRBJ2-1
D gene: NA
CDR3 DNA: TGTGCCATCAGTGAGTTGCCCACCGGGACACCCTCCTTCAATGAGCAGTTCTTC
CDR3 protein: CAISELPTGTPSFNEQFF

V gene: TRBV4-1
clone size: few
J gene: TRBJ2-4
D gene: TRBD1
CDR3 DNA: TGCGCCAGCAGCCACAAGGACAGGGGGGAAAAAAACATTCAGTACTTC
CDR3 protein: CASSHKDRGEKNIQYF

V gene: TRBV7-9
clone size: many
J gene: TRBJ2-7
D gene: TRBD1
CDR3 DNA: TGCGCCAGCAGCTCCCGGGACAGAAGCTACGAGCAGTACTTC
CDR3 protein: CASSSRDRSYEQYF

V gene: TRBV4-1
clone size: once
J gene: TRBJ1-5
D gene: TRBD1
CDR3 DNA: TGCGCCAGCTGCCAGACAGGGGGAAGGGAGCAGCCCCAGCATTTT
CDR3 protein: CASCQTGGREQPQHF

V gene: TRBV27
clone size: NA
J gene: TRBJ2-7
D gene: TRBD2
CDR3 DNA: TGTGCCAGCAGCCCGACTAGCGGGACTCCTAACTCCTACGAGCAGTACTTC
CDR3 protein: CASSPTSGTPNSYEQYF

V gene: TRBV6-2/TRBV6-3
clone size: NA
J gene: TRBJ2-7
D gene: TRBD1
CDR3 DNA: TGTGCCAGCATCACACCGGACAGGGACGAGCAGTACTTC
CDR3 protein: CASITPDRDEQYF

V gene: TRBV10-3
clone size: NA
J gene: TRBJ2-6
D gene: NA
CDR3 DNA: TGTGCCATATTACCGGGACGTATCGACTCTGGGGCCAACGTCCTGACTTTC
CDR3 protein: CAILPGRIDSGANVLTF

V gene: TRBV5-6
clone size: many
J gene: TRBJ2-7
D gene: NA
CDR3 DNA: TGTGCCAGCAGCTTGGAGAACGAGCAGTACTTC
CDR3 protein: CASSLENEQYF

V gene: TRBV19
clone size: NA
J gene: TRBJ2-7
D gene: NA
CDR3 DNA: TGTGCCAGTTCCCAGGGGTCCCCCGAGCAGTACTTC
CDR3 protein: CASSQGSPEQYF

V gene: TRBV5-5
clone size: NA
J gene: TRBJ1-1
D gene: NA
CDR3 DNA: TGTGCCAGCAGCTTGGCCCTACCACAGGGATATGAAGCTTTCTTT
CDR3 protein: CASSLALPQGYEAFF

V gene: TRBV29-1
clone size: NA
J gene: TRBJ1-1
D gene: NA
CDR3 DNA: TGCAGCATTGATGGGGGGGTGAACACTAAAGCTTTCTTT
CDR3 protein: CSIDGGVNTKAFF

V gene: TRBV5-6
clone size: few
J gene: TRBJ1-1
D gene: TRBD1
CDR3 DNA: TGTGCCAGCAGCTGGGGGACAGGGGGTACTGAAGCTTTCTTT
CDR3 protein: CASSWGTGGTEAFF

V gene: TRBV29-1
clone size: few
J gene: TRBJ1-2
D gene: NA
CDR3 DNA: TGCAGCGTCCAGGTCCCGGCGTATTATGGCTACACCTTC
CDR3 protein: CSVQVPAYYGYTF

V gene: TRBV4-3
clone size: NA
J gene: TRBJ2-5
D gene: TRBD2
CDR3 DNA: TGCGCCAGCAGCCAAGGAAAAAGATTAGCGGGAGTTCAAGAGACCCAGTACTTC
CDR3 protein: CASSQGKRLAGVQETQYF

V gene: TRBV6-2/TRBV6-3
clone size: few
J gene: TRBJ2-3
D gene: NA
CDR3 DNA: TGTGCCAGCAGTTATCTTGACTTGACAGATACGCAGTATTTT
CDR3 protein: CASSYLDLTDTQYF

V gene: TRBV7-6
clone size: NA
J gene: TRBJ2-7
D gene: NA
CDR3 DNA: TGTGCCAGTTCGGAGCAGGAAGCCTACGAGCAGTACTTC
CDR3 protein: CASSEQEAYEQYF

V gene: TRBV7-6
clone size: once
J gene: TRBJ2-7
D gene: TRBD1
CDR3 DNA: TGTGCCAGCAGCCCGCGCCCGGGACAGAATGCCTACGAGCAGTACTTC
CDR3 protein: CASSPRPGQNAYEQYF

V gene: TRBV28
clone size: NA
J gene: TRBJ1-2
D gene: NA
CDR3 DNA: TGTGCCAGCAACTCCGGGACACCTTATGGCTACACCTTC
CDR3 protein: CASNSGTPYGYTF

V gene: TRBV7-3
clone size: NA
J gene: TRBJ1-6
D gene: NA
CDR3 DNA: TGTGCCAGCAGCCAGGGGTACGGGGGTTCACCCCTCCACTTT
CDR3 protein: CASSQGYGGSPLHF

V gene: TRBV10-3
clone size: NA
J gene: TRBJ2-3
D gene: TRBD2
CDR3 DNA: TGTGCCATCAGCCACGGGACTAGCGGGAGTCATTGGGGGACAGATACGCAGTATTTT
CDR3 protein: CAISHGTSGSHWGTDTQYF

V gene: TRBV28
clone size: NA
J gene: TRBJ2-2
D gene: NA
CDR3 DNA: TGTGCCAGCAGCCCACCCGGGGGACACGGACACTCGAACACCGGGGAGCTGTTTTTT
CDR3 protein: CASSPPGGHGHSNTGELFF

V gene: TRBV28
clone size: many
J gene: TRBJ1-1
D gene: NA
CDR3 DNA: TGTGCCAGTGGCGAGGCAATCACTGAAGCTTTCTTT
CDR3 protein: CASGEAITEAFF

V gene: TRBV28
clone size: NA
J gene: TRBJ2-5
D gene: NA
CDR3 DNA: TGTGCCAGCAGTAGGTTAGAGCTAGTCGGCGAGACCCAGTACTTC
CDR3 protein: CASSRLELVGETQYF